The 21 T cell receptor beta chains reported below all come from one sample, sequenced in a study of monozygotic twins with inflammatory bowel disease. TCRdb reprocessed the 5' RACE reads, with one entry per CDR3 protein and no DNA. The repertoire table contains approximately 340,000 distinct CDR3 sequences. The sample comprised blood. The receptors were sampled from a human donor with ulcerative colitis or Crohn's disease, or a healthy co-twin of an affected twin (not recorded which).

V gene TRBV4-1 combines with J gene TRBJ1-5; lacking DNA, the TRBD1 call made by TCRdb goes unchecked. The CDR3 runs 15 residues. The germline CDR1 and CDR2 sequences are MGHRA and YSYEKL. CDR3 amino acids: CASRNLKGGNQPQHF.

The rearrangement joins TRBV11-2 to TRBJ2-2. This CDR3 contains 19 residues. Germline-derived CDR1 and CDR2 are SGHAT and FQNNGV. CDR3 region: CASSLVYASGQENTGELFF.

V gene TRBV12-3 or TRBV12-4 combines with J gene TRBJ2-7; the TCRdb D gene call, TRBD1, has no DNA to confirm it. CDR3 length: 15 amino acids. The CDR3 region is CASSPTVGTTYEQYF.

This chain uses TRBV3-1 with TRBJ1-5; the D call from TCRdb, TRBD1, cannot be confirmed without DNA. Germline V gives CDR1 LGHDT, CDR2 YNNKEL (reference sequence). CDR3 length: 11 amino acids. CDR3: CASSRGGPQHF.

CDR3 in amino acids: CASRGGTTNNSPLHF. The chain links TRBV6-1 to TRBJ1-6; TCRdb indicates TRBD1, and absent DNA this call remains unverified. This CDR3 region has 15 residues. The V gene's germline CDR1 is MNHNS and CDR2 SASEGT.

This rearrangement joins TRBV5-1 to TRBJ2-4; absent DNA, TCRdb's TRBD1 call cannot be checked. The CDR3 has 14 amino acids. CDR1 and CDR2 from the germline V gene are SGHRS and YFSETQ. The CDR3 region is CASHVDGQGDIQYF.

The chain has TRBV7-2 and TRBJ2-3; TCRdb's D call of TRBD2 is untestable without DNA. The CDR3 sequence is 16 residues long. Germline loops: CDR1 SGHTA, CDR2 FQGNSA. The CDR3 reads CASSLGLAGFADTQYF.

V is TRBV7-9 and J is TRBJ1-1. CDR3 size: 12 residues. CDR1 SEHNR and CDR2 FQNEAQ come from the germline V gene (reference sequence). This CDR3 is CASSRSGERAFF.

CDR3: CASSLSPDYGYTF. The chain uses TRBV5-1 and TRBJ1-2. The germline gives CDR1 SGHRS, CDR2 YFSETQ. The CDR3 contains 13 residues.

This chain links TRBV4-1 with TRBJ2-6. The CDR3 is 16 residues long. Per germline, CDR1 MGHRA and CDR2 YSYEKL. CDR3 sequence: CASSQDDGSGANVLTF.

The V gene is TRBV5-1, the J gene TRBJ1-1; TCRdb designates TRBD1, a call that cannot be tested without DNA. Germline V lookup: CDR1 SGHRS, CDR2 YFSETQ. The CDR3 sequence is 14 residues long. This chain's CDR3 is CASSPGVRDTEAFF. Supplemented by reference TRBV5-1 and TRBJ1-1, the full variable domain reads KAGVTQTPRYLIKTRGQQVTLSCSPISGHRSVSWYQQTPGQGLQFLFEYFSETQRNKGNFPGRFSGRQFSNSRSEMNVSTLELGDSALYLCASSPGVRDTEAFFGQGTRLTVV.

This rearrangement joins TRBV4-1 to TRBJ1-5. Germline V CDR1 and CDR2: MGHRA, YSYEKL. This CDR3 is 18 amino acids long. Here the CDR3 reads CASSQRILRRRQCQPQHF.

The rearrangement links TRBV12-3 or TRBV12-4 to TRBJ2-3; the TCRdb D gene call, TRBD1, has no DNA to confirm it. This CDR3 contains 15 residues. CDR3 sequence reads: CASSLQGASTDTQYF.

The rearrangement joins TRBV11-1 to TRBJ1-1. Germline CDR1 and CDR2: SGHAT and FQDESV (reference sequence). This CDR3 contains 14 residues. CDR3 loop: CASNPITVNTEAFF.

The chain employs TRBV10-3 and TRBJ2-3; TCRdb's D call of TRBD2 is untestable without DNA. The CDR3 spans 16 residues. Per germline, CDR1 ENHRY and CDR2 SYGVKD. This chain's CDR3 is CAISDIAGAVTDTQYF.

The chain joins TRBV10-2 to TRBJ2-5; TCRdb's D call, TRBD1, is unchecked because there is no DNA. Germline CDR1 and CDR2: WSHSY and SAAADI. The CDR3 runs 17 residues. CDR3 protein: CASLREAGQTGRETQYF.

CDR3 loop: CASRFRVSRSGANVLTF. The genes are TRBV5-6 and TRBJ2-6; TCRdb gives TRBD1 as the D gene, but with no DNA this cannot be confirmed. CDR3 length equals 17 residues. Per the germline V gene, CDR1 is SGHDT and CDR2 is YYEEEE.

The CDR3 loop reads CASSQDRFSYNSPLHF. The rearrangement uses TRBV5-1 and TRBJ1-6; there is no DNA to check the TCRdb D call of TRBD1. The germline CDR1 and CDR2 sequences are SGHRS and YFSETQ. The CDR3 has 16 residues.

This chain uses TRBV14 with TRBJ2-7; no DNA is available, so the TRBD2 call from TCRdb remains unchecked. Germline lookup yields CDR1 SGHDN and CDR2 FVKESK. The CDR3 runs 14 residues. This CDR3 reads CASSLQRESTEQYF.

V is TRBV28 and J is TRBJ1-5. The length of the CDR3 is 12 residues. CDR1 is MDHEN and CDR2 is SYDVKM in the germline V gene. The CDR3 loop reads CASSHDIRPQHF. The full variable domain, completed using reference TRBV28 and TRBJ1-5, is DVKVTQSSRYLVKRTGEKVFLECVQDMDHENMFWYRQDPGLGLRLIYFSYDVKMKEKGDIPEGYSVSREKKERFSLILESASTNQTSMYLCASSHDIRPQHFGDGTRLSIL.

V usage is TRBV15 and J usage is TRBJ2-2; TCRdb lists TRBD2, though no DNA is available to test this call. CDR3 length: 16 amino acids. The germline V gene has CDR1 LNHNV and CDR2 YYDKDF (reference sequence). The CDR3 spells CATSRGSGRRTGELFF.